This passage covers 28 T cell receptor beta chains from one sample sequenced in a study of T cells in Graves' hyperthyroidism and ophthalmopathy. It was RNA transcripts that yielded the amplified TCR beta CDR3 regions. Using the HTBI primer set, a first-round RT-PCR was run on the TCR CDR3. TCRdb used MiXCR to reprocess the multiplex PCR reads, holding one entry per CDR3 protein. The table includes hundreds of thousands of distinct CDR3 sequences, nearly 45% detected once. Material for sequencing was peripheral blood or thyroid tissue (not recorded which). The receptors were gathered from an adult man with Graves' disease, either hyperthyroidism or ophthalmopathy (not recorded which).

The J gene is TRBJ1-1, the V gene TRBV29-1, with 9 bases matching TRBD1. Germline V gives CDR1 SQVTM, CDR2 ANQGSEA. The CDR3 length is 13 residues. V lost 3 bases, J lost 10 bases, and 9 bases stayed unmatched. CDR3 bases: TGCAGCGTTGAGGTCCGGGACAGGGTAACAGCTTTCTTT. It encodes CSVEVRDRVTAFF.

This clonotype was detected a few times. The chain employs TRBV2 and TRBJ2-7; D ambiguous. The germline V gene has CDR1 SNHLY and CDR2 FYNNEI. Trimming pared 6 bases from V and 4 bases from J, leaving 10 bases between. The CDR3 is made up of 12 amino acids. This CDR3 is CASRGSAYEQYF. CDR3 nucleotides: TGTGCCAGCAGGGGCTCGGCGTACGAGCAGTACTTC.

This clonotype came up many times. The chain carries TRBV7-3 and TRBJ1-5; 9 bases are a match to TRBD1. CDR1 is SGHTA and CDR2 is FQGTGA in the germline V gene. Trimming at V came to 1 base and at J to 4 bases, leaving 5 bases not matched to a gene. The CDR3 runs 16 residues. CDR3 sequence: CASSLRDRDYNQPQHF. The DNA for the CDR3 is TGTGCCAGCAGCTTAAGGGACAGGGACTATAATCAGCCCCAGCATTTT.

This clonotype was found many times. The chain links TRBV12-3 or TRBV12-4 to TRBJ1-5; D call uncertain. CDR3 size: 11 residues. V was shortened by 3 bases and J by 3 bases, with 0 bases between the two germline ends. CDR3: CASSFNQPQHF. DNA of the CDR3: TGTGCCAGCAGTTTCAATCAGCCCCAGCATTTT.

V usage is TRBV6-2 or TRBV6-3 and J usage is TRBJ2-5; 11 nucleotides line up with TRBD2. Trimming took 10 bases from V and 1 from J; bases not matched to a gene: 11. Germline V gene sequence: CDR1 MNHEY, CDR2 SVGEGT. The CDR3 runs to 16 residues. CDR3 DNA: TGTGCCATCGCTGGACTAGCGGGCAACCTCCAAGAGACCCAGTACTTC. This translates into CAIAGLAGNLQETQYF.

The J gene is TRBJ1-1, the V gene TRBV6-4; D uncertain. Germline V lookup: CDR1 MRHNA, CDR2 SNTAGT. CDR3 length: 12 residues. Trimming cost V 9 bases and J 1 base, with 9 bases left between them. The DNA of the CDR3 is TGTGCCAGTAGGTCAGCGAACACTGAAGCTTTCTTT. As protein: CASRSANTEAFF.

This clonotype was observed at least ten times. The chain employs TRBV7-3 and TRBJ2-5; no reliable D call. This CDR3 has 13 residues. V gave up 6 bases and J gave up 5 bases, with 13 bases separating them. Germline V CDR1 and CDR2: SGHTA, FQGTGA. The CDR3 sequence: CASSLRDGETQYF. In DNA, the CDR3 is TGTGCCAGCAGTTTACGTGATGGGGAGACCCAGTACTTC.

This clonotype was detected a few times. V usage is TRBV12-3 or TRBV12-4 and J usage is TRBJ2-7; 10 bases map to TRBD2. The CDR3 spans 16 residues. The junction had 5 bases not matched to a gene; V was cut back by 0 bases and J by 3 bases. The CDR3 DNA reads TGTGCCAGCAGTTTAGCTAGCGGGAGGCTTAGCTACGAGCAGTACTTC. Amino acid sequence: CASSLASGRLSYEQYF.

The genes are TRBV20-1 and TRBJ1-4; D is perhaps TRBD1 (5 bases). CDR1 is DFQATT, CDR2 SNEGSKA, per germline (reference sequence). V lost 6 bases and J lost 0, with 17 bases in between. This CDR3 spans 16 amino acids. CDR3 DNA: TGCAGTGCCCCTGCCCCAGGGACTACAACTAATGAAAAACTGTTTTTT. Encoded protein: CSAPAPGTTTNEKLFF.

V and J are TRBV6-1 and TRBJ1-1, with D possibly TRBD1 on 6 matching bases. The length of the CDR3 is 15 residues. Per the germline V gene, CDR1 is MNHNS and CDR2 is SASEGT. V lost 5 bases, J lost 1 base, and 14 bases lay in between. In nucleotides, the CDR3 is TGTGCCAGCAGTTATAAAGCGGGACAGAACACTGAAGCTTTCTTT. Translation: CASSYKAGQNTEAFF.

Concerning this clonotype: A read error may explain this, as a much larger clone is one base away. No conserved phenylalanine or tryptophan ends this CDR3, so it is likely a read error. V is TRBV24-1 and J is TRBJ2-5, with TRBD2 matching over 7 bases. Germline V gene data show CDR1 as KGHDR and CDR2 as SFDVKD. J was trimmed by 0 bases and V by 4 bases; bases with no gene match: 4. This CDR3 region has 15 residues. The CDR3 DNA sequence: TGTGCCACCAGTGACCCCGGGACTAACCAAGAGACCCAGTACCTC. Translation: CATSDPGTNQETQYL.

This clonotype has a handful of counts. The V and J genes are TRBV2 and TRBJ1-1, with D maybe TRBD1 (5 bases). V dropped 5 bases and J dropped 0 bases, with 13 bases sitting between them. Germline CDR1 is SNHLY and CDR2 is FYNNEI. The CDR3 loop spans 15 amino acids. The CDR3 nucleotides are TGTGCCAGCAGTAAACACCCAGGGATGAACACTGAAGCTTTCTTT. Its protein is CASSKHPGMNTEAFF.

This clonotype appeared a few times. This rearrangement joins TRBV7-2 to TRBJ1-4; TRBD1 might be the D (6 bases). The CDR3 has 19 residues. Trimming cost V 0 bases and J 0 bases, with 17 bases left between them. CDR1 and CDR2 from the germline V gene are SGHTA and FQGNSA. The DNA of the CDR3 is TGTGCCAGCAGCTTAGCGGCCGGGGGCCTAGGTGCAACTAATGAAAAACTGTTTTTT. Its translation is CASSLAAGGLGATNEKLFF.

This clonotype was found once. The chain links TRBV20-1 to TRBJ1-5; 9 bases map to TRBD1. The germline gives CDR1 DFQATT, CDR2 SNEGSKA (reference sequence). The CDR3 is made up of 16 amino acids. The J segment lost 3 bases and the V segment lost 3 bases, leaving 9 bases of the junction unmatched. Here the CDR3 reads CSARDATGGVNQPQHF. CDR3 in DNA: TGCAGTGCTAGGGATGCCACAGGGGGCGTCAATCAGCCCCAGCATTTT.

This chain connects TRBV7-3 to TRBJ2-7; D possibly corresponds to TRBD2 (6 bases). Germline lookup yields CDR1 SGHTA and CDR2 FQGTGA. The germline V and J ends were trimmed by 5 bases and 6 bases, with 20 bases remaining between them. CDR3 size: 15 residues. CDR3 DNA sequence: TGTGCCAGCAGCCTGCCGGGACGGGGAGCGGGCGAGCAGTACTTC. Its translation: CASSLPGRGAGEQYF.

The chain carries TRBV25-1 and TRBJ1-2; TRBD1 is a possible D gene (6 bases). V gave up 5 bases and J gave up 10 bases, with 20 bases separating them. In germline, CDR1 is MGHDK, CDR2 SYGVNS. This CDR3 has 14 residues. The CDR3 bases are TGTGCCAGCAGTCACCCTCGGGGGGCTAGGGACTACACCTTC. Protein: CASSHPRGARDYTF.

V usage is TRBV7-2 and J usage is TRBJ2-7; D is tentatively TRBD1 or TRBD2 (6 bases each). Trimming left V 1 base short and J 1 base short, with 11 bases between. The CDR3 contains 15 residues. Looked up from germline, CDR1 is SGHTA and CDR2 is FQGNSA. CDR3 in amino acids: CASSLVSGASYEQYF. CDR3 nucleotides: TGTGCCAGCAGCTTAGTATCGGGGGCTTCCTACGAGCAGTACTTC.

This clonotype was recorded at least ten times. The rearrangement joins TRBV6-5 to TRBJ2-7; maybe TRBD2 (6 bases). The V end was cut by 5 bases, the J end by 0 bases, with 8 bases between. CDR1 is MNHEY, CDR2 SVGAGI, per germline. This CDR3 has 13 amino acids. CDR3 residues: CASSPGSSYEQYF. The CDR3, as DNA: TGTGCCAGCAGTCCCGGGAGCTCCTACGAGCAGTACTTC.

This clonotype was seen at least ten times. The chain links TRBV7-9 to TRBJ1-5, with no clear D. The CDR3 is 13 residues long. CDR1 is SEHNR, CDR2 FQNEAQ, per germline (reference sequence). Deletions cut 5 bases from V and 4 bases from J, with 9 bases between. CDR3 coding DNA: TGTGCCAGCAGCATCCTCGAAAATCAGCCCCAGCATTTT. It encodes CASSILENQPQHF.

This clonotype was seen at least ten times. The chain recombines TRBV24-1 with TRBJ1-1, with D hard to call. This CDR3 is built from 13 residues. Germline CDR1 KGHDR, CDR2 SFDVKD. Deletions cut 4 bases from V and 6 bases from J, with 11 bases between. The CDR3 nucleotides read TGTGCCACCAGTGACCGGACGCAGCCTGAAGCTTTCTTT. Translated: CATSDRTQPEAFF.

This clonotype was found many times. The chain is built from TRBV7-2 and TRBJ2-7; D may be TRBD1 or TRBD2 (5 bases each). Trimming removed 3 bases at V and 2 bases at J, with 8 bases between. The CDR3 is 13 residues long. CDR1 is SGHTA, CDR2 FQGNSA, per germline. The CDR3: CASSFQGAYEQYF. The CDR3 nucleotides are TGTGCCAGCAGCTTCCAGGGAGCCTACGAGCAGTACTTC.

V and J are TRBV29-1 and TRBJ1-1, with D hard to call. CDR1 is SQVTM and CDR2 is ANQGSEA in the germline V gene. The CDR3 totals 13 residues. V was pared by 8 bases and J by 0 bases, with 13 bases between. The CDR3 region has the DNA TGCAGCCAAGGCATAGGCATGAACACTGAAGCTTTCTTT. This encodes CSQGIGMNTEAFF.

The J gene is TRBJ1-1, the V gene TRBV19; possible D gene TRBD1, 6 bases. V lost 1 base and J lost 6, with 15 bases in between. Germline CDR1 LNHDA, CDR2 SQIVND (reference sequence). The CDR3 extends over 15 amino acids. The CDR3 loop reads CASSIGTVRGAEAFF. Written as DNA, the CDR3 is TGTGCCAGTAGTATAGGGACAGTGAGAGGCGCTGAAGCTTTCTTT.

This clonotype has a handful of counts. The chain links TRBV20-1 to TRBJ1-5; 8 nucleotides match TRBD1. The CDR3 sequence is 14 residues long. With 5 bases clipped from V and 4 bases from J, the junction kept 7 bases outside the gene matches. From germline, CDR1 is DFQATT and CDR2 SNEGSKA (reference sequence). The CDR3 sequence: CSAQTGDRNQPQHF. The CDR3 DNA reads TGCAGTGCTCAGACAGGGGATCGGAATCAGCCCCAGCATTTT.

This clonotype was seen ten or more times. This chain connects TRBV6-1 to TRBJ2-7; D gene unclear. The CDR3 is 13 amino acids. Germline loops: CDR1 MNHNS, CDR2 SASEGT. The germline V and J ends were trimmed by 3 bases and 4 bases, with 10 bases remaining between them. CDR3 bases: TGTGCCAGCAGTGAGAGCAGGTGGTACGAGCAGTACTTC. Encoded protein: CASSESRWYEQYF.

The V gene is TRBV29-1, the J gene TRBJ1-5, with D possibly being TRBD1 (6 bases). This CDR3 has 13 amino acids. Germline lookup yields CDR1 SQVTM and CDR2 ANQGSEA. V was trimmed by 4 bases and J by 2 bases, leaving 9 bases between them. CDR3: CSVVNRGNQPQHF. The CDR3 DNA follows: TGCAGCGTTGTTAACAGGGGCAATCAGCCCCAGCATTTT.

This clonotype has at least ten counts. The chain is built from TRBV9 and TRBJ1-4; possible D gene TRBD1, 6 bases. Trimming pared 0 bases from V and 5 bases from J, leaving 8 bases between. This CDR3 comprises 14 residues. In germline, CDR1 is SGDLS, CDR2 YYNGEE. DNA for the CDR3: TGTGCCAGCAGCGTAGGGCAGGGGAATGAAAAACTGTTTTTT. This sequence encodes CASSVGQGNEKLFF.

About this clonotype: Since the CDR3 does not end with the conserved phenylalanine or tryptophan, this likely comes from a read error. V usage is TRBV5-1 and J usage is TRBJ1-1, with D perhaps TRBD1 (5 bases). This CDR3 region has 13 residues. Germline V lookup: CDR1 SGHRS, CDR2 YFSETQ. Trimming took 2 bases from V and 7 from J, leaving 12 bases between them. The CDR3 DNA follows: TGCGCCAGCAGCTTAGTAATCGGGGGTGAAGCTTTCCTT. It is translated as CASSLVIGGEAFL.